One T cell receptor beta chain is described in this entry. What it recognizes is unknown. This entry comes from a study of cytomegalovirus exposure and HLA in healthy donors. Germline CDR1 reads SNHLY; CDR2 reads FYNNEI. Trimming at V came to 6 bases and at J to 0 bases, leaving 13 bases not matched to a gene. The length of the CDR3 is 17 residues. The PCR used 60 Vbeta and 13 Jbeta primers. Repertoires were generated with immunoSEQ multiplex PCR, while TCRdb's copy carries only in-frame clones and drops some. Of about 98,000 clones in the sample, around 80% were seen once. Study-wide points: Exclusion applied to some V segments, including TRBV6-2 and TRBV6-3, as they were indistinguishable. Available immune exposure information was restricted to CMV serostatus only. Presence/absence analyses rested on an assumption that sequencing depth was roughly uniform across donors. Trimming of TCR beta V- and J-genes showed a link, identified in a later analysis, to a missense DCLRE1C variant.

What was sequenced was PBMCs. The chain links TRBV2 to TRBJ1-2; 7 nucleotides align to TRBD1. This sequence originates from a man younger than 35 in good health and CMV-seropositive. This CDR3 is CASSVVRDRETNYGYTF. In nucleotides, the CDR3 is TGTGCCAGCAGCGTTGTTCGTGACAGGGAGACTAACTATGGCTACACCTTC.